The 20 T cell receptor beta chains below were found in one sample sequenced in a study of blood T cell repertoires in COVID-19. Clones were read by immunoSEQ multiplex PCR, and TCRdb kept only the in-frame ones, dropping some. The table lists around 450,000 clones, about 90% of them singletons. The sample comprised PBMCs or T cells enriched from blood (not recorded which). These receptors originate from a woman aged 18 to 35 who had recovered from COVID-19.

This chain links TRBV6-5 with TRBJ2-5; D is ambiguous. Germline V CDR1 and CDR2: MNHEY, SVGAGI. CDR3 length equals 13 residues. Trimming removed 2 bases at V and 2 bases at J, with 6 bases between. CDR3: CASSYTLQETQYF. The CDR3, as DNA: TGTGCCAGCAGTTACACTTTACAAGAGACCCAGTACTTC.

This clone was detected a few times. The rearrangement links TRBV10-3 to TRBJ1-5; 10 positions agree with TRBD1. V was clipped by 2 bases and J by 6 bases; unmatched bases: 4. From germline, CDR1 is ENHRY and CDR2 SYGVKD. The CDR3 runs 15 residues. CDR3 in DNA: TGTGCCATCAGTGAGGGGGGACAGGGGTCTCAGCCCCAGCATTTT. This encodes CAISEGGQGSQPQHF.

Ten or more counts support this clone. The chain carries TRBV3-1 (or the pseudogene TRBV3-2) and TRBJ1-1; D call uncertain. V lost 4 bases and J lost 2, with 14 bases in between. The CDR3 sequence is 15 residues long. Germline V gene sequence: CDR1 LGHDT, CDR2 YNNKEL (reference sequence). The CDR3 DNA reads TGTGCCAGCAGCCCCCTACGTGGTTTTAACACTGAAGCTTTCTTT. Its translation: CASSPLRGFNTEAFF.

V gene TRBV19 combines with J gene TRBJ1-1, with 12 bases matching TRBD1. Germline lookup yields CDR1 LNHDA and CDR2 SQIVND (reference sequence). The CDR3 spans 20 residues. V dropped 0 bases and J dropped 6; count of bases not matched to a gene: 17. CDR3 residues: CASSIERAGSTGTGGSEAFF. CDR3 nucleotides: TGTGCCAGTAGTATAGAACGGGCCGGGTCCACCGGGACAGGGGGCTCTGAAGCTTTCTTT.

The V and J genes are TRBV4-1 and TRBJ1-2; 7 bases line up with TRBD1. The V gene's germline CDR1 is MGHRA and CDR2 YSYEKL. J was trimmed by 2 bases and V by 6 bases; bases with no gene match: 9. The CDR3 totals 15 residues. For the CDR3, the DNA is TGCGCCAGCAGAGCGACAGGGAGAGGAAACTATGGCTACACCTTC. It is translated as CASRATGRGNYGYTF.

The chain employs TRBV6-5 and TRBJ1-2; D is ambiguous. Trimming removed 0 bases at V and 2 bases at J, with 13 bases between. The CDR3 is made up of 16 amino acids. CDR1 MNHEY and CDR2 SVGAGI come from the germline V gene. For the CDR3, the DNA is TGTGCCAGCAGTTACTCTGCCTGGAGCGAGAACTATGGCTACACCTTC. Its protein is CASSYSAWSENYGYTF.

The chain has TRBV18 and TRBJ1-5; tentatively, D is TRBD1 (5 bases). V was pared by 3 bases and J by 1 base, with 10 bases between. Germline V gene sequence: CDR1 KGHSH, CDR2 LQKENI. This CDR3 is built from 15 residues. The CDR3 protein is CASSPGGGSNQPQHF. For the CDR3, the DNA is TGTGCCAGCTCACCGGGGGGAGGCAGCAATCAGCCCCAGCATTTT.

V gene TRBV4-2 combines with J gene TRBJ2-5; possibly TRBD2 for D (5 bases). Germline V gene sequence: CDR1 LGHNA, CDR2 YNFKEQ. V dropped 4 bases and J dropped 3 bases, with 18 bases sitting between them. The CDR3 is made up of 16 amino acids. CDR3 protein: CASSLSQSGLKETQYF. The CDR3 bases are TGTGCCAGCAGCCTCTCCCAAAGCGGACTCAAAGAGACCCAGTACTTC.

This sequence joins TRBV29-1 and TRBJ1-2; D ambiguous. Trimming cost V 7 bases and J 5 bases, with 14 bases left between them. CDR3 size: 12 residues. Germline CDR1 and CDR2: SQVTM and ANQGSEA. DNA of the CDR3: TGCAGCGAGTGGACGGGGTCGTATGGCTACACCTTC. Translating it yields CSEWTGSYGYTF.

The chain combines TRBV30 with TRBJ2-5; D is perhaps TRBD2 (6 bases). This CDR3 is built from 15 residues. The germline CDR1 and CDR2 sequences are GTSNPN and SVGIG (reference sequence). V was trimmed by 3 bases and J by 1 base, leaving 15 bases between them. In DNA form, the CDR3 reads TGTGCCTGGAGCCTCGGGGGTTCCGGCCAAGAGACCCAGTACTTC. This translates into CAWSLGGSGQETQYF.

The chain is built from TRBV3-1 (or the pseudogene TRBV3-2) and TRBJ1-1; the D gene is possibly TRBD1 (5 bases). CDR3 length: 14 amino acids. Germline lookup yields CDR1 LGHDT and CDR2 YNNKEL (reference sequence). Trimming cost V 5 bases and J 4 bases, with 14 bases left between them. The chain's CDR3 is CASSGSQEPTEAFF. The CDR3 DNA reads TGTGCCAGCAGCGGCTCACAGGAGCCCACTGAAGCTTTCTTT.

This clone was detected once. This chain uses TRBV2 with TRBJ2-7, with 7 nucleotides matching TRBD1. This CDR3 has 15 residues. Germline CDR1 is SNHLY and CDR2 is FYNNEI. Trimming took 5 bases from V and 3 from J; bases not matched to a gene: 10. The CDR3 loop reads CASSSSGTDFYEQYF. The CDR3 DNA is TGTGCCAGCAGTTCCTCCGGGACAGACTTCTACGAGCAGTACTTC. The full variable domain, rest sourced from reference TRBV2 and TRBJ2-7, is EPEVTQTPSHQVTQMGQEVILRCVPISNHLYFYWYRQILGQKVEFLVSFYNNEISEKSEIFDDQFSVERPDGSNFTLKIRSTKLEDSAMYFCASSSSGTDFYEQYFGPGTRLTVT.

The chain couples TRBV5-4 to TRBJ2-1, with 10 bases identical to TRBD2. Germline CDR1 SGHNT, CDR2 YYREEE (reference sequence). This CDR3 spans 16 amino acids. J gave up 3 bases and V 4 bases, and 7 bases lay outside the gene matches. CDR3 DNA sequence: TGTGCCAGCAGCAGCGGGGGGGCCGGGAGCTACAATGAGCAGTTCTTC. This translates into CASSSGGAGSYNEQFF.

This chain joins TRBV4-1 and TRBJ2-2; 7 nucleotides line up with TRBD1. CDR1 and CDR2 (germline): MGHRA, YSYEKL. The CDR3 is made up of 16 amino acids. After removal of 0 bases from V and 2 bases from J, the junction contained 3 bases not matched to a gene. The CDR3 sequence: CASSQDTGENTGELFF. The CDR3 DNA sequence: TGCGCCAGCAGCCAAGATACAGGGGAAAACACCGGGGAGCTGTTTTTT.

The chain employs TRBV4-1 and TRBJ1-5, with 10 bases matching TRBD1. The length of the CDR3 is 20 residues. With 3 bases clipped from V and 1 base from J, the junction kept 15 bases outside the gene matches. From germline, CDR1 is MGHRA and CDR2 YSYEKL. CDR3 nucleotide sequence: TGCGCCAGCAGCCAGGGACAGGGGTCAGTTCGGGGGGGGAGCAATCAGCCCCAGCATTTT. Its translation: CASSQGQGSVRGGSNQPQHF.

The chain recombines TRBV30 with TRBJ1-2; 9 bases map to TRBD1. Germline-derived CDR1 and CDR2 are GTSNPN and SVGIG (reference sequence). This CDR3 comprises 13 residues. V was pared by 2 bases and J by 6 bases, with 4 bases of the junction left unmatched. Here the CDR3 reads CAWSTGGANGYTF. The CDR3, as DNA: TGTGCCTGGAGTACAGGGGGCGCGAATGGCTACACCTTC.

The rearrangement joins TRBV27 to TRBJ1-2; D perhaps matches TRBD1 (5 bases). Trimming stripped 6 bases from V and 6 bases from J, with 14 bases between. Germline V gene lookup returns CDR1 MNHEY and CDR2 SMNVEV (reference sequence). The CDR3 covers 13 residues. The CDR3 loop reads CASSRLTGNGYTF. CDR3 coding DNA: TGTGCCAGCAGCCGACTTACAGGAAATGGCTACACCTTC.

The chain is built from TRBV5-1 and TRBJ2-2; D gene unclear. The ends were cut back, 0 bases at V and 8 bases at J, with 5 bases in the middle. Germline-derived CDR1 and CDR2 are SGHRS and YFSETQ. The CDR3 totals 12 residues. The CDR3 protein is CASSLDEGELFF. The CDR3 nucleotides read TGCGCCAGCAGCTTGGACGAGGGGGAGCTGTTTTTT.

The rearrangement uses TRBV9 and TRBJ2-3, with TRBD2 matching over 10 bases. With 3 bases clipped from V and 2 bases from J, the junction kept 9 bases outside the gene matches. CDR1 is SGDLS, CDR2 YYNGEE, per germline. The CDR3 consists of 17 residues. As DNA, the CDR3 is TGTGCCAGCAGCGCCCTTGGGCTAGCGGGGGTCACAGATACGCAGTATTTT. It specifies CASSALGLAGVTDTQYF.

The rearrangement uses TRBV5-1 and TRBJ1-2; 9 bases align to TRBD1. The V segment lost 3 bases and the J segment 8 bases; nucleotides outside the gene matches: 8. CDR1 is SGHRS, CDR2 YFSETQ, per germline. This CDR3 is 14 amino acids long. CDR3 protein: CASSWTGEREGYTF. Written as DNA, the CDR3 is TGCGCCAGCAGCTGGACAGGGGAACGGGAAGGCTACACCTTC.